The clone carrying this TCR beta chain showed up just once. Its antigen is unknown. This CDR3 spans 13 amino acids. V lost 5 bases to trimming and J lost 2 bases, with 9 bases between them. The germline V gene has CDR1 SGHTA and CDR2 FQGTGA. The data were taken from a study of identifying expanded T cells in peripheral blood. Findings of the study overall: Variance in clone template counts between roughly two-week samples significantly increased with total template count across all healthy donors.

Sequencing used immunoSEQ multiplex PCR; TCRdb keeps in-frame clones, though not all of them. This table holds 90,000 to 110,000 clones, about 88% found once. Sequencing was carried out using blood. V and J are TRBV7-3 and TRBJ1-1; D is unclear. The sequence was obtained from a person aged 18 to 70 in good health. The CDR3 DNA reads as TGTGCCAGCAGCGTAAACATAAACACTGAAGCTTTCTTT. It encodes CASSVNINTEAFF.